The 23 T cell receptor beta chains in this list originate from one sample, sequenced in a study of identical twins. TCRdb processed the 5' RACE reads anew with MiXCR; each CDR3 protein has one entry. Of approximately 670,000 distinct CDR3 sequences in the sample, around 5.7% were seen once. Sequenced: naive T cells sorted from blood. All receptors come from a man younger than 35 in good health.

This clonotype was detected a few times. This chain links TRBV12-5 with TRBJ1-5; D may be TRBD1 (5 bases). V dropped 1 base and J dropped 3 bases, with 7 bases sitting between them. The CDR3 runs 14 residues. Germline V gives CDR1 LGHNT, CDR2 FRNRAP. The CDR3 reads CASGLGQLNQPQHF. As DNA, the CDR3 is TGTGCTAGTGGTTTGGGACAGCTCAATCAGCCCCAGCATTTT.

This clonotype was detected many times. The V and J genes are TRBV20-1 and TRBJ1-5; 7 nucleotides agree with TRBD1. The CDR3 has 14 amino acids. Germline V CDR1 and CDR2: DFQATT, SNEGSKA (reference sequence). The V segment lost 6 bases and the J segment 4 bases; nucleotides outside the gene matches: 9. The CDR3 loop reads CSAGTGDSNQPQHF. CDR3 DNA sequence: TGCAGTGCCGGAACAGGGGACTCTAATCAGCCCCAGCATTTT.

The chain joins TRBV15 to TRBJ2-1; 7 bases are a match to TRBD2. Looked up from germline, CDR1 is LNHNV and CDR2 is YYDKDF (reference sequence). The CDR3 loop spans 18 amino acids. The V segment lost 0 bases and the J segment 8 bases; nucleotides outside the gene matches: 16. The DNA for the CDR3 is TGTGCCACCAGCAGAGATCTCCCCGGGGGAGGGCCCGGTTATGAGCAGTTCTTC. Its protein product is CATSRDLPGGGPGYEQFF.

The chain employs TRBV7-9 and TRBJ2-7; D perhaps matches TRBD1 (5 bases). Trimming stripped 5 bases from V and 3 bases from J, with 17 bases between. The CDR3 spans 15 residues. Germline loops: CDR1 SEHNR, CDR2 FQNEAQ (reference sequence). The CDR3 region has the DNA TGTGCCAGCAGCGCTTCAGGGCTTGGGGTCTACGAGCAGTACTTC. This encodes CASSASGLGVYEQYF. The complete variable domain, with remaining parts taken from reference TRBV7-9 and TRBJ2-7, reads DTGVSQNPRHKITKRGQNVTFRCDPISEHNRLYWYRQTLGQGPEFLTYFQNEAQLEKSRLLSDRFSAERPKGSFSTLEIQRTEQGDSAMYLCASSASGLGVYEQYFGPGTRLTVT.

This clonotype showed up many times. The chain employs TRBV5-1 and TRBJ2-5; D could derive from TRBD1 or TRBD2 (6 bases each). Germline CDR1 is SGHRS and CDR2 is YFSETQ. This CDR3 comprises 11 residues. V was trimmed by 5 bases and J by 12 bases, leaving 14 bases between them. This chain's CDR3 is CASRHSEGEYF. The CDR3 DNA reads TGCGCCAGCAGGCATTCGGAGGGGGAGTACTTC. Full variable domain (remainder filled in from reference TRBV5-1 and TRBJ2-5): KAGVTQTPRYLIKTRGQQVTLSCSPISGHRSVSWYQQTPGQGLQFLFEYFSETQRNKGNFPGRFSGRQFSNSRSEMNVSTLELGDSALYLCASRHSEGEYFGPGTRLLVL.

The chain recombines TRBV28 with TRBJ2-3; TRBD2 aligns across 11 bases. Germline CDR1 MDHEN, CDR2 SYDVKM. Trimming removed 8 bases from V and 0 bases from J; junction bases left unmatched: 10. The CDR3 runs 17 residues. DNA of the CDR3: TGTGCCAGCGCTGGACTAGCGGGTTTCTTTAGCACAGATACGCAGTATTTT. Translating it yields CASAGLAGFFSTDTQYF.

The rearrangement links TRBV5-1 to TRBJ2-5; D remains unclear. Trimming removed 6 bases from V and 4 bases from J, with 16 bases in between. The CDR3 has 14 residues. Germline CDR1 reads SGHRS; CDR2 reads YFSETQ. The CDR3 loop is CASTNVDGLETQYF. The CDR3 bases are TGCGCCAGCACCAATGTGGATGGGTTAGAGACCCAGTACTTC.

This clonotype has a count of ten or more. The CDR3 sequence is CASSLAGARTYEQYF. CDR3 nucleotides: TGCGCCAGCAGCTTGGCCGGGGCTCGCACCTACGAGCAGTACTTC. J is TRBJ2-7 and V is TRBV5-1; D may correspond to TRBD1 or TRBD2 (5 bases each). The CDR3 runs 15 residues. Between the trimmed V and J ends, which lost 0 bases and 2 bases, there was a span of 12 bases. Germline CDR1 reads SGHRS; CDR2 reads YFSETQ.

CDR3 sequence: CASSSGGGALRETQYF. The CDR3, as DNA: TGTGCCAGCAGTTCGGGGGGGGGGGCTCTTCGGGAGACCCAGTACTTC. This chain joins TRBV12-3 or TRBV12-4 and TRBJ2-5; 8 positions match TRBD2. This CDR3 has 16 residues. J was trimmed by 5 bases and V by 4 bases; bases with no gene match: 12.

This clonotype was counted ten times or more. This rearrangement joins TRBV6-1 to TRBJ1-4; 9 bases match TRBD1. The CDR3 extends over 14 amino acids. Germline trimming cut 10 bases from V and 4 bases from J; bases unmatched to any gene: 7. The germline V gene encodes CDR1 MNHNS and CDR2 SASEGT. The CDR3: CATKTGGLNEKLFF. The CDR3, as DNA: TGTGCCACTAAAACAGGGGGCCTTAATGAAAAACTGTTTTTT.

A few counts support this clonotype. The chain couples TRBV4-3 to TRBJ1-5; no reliable D call. The CDR3 has 14 amino acids. V lost 1 base to trimming and J lost 5 bases, with 9 bases between them. CDR1 is LGHNA, CDR2 YSLEER, per germline. CDR3 DNA sequence: TGCGCCAGCAGCCAAGTTGGGGTGGATCAGCCCCAGCATTTT. Its protein product is CASSQVGVDQPQHF.

This clonotype has a count of ten or more. This rearrangement joins TRBV9 to TRBJ2-1; D possibly corresponds to TRBD2 (5 bases). The ends were cut back, 5 bases at V and 9 bases at J, with 9 bases in the middle. There are 11 residues in the CDR3. CDR1 is SGDLS and CDR2 is YYNGEE in the germline V gene. CDR3 in amino acids: CASRGAGEQFF. The CDR3 coding sequence is TGTGCCAGCAGGGGCGCGGGTGAGCAGTTCTTC. Combining the CDR3 with reference TRBV9 and TRBJ2-1 gives the whole variable domain DSGVTQTPKHLITATGQRVTLRCSPRSGDLSVYWYQQSLDQGLQFLIQYYNGEERAKGNILERFSAQQFPDLHSELNLSSLELGDSALYFCASRGAGEQFFGPGTRLTVL.

This clonotype appeared many times. V is TRBV7-9 and J is TRBJ2-3; either TRBD1 or TRBD2 may supply D (5 bases each). V was cut by 3 bases and J by 8 bases, with 21 bases left in between. The CDR3 extends over 16 amino acids. Germline V lookup: CDR1 SEHNR, CDR2 FQNEAQ (reference sequence). The CDR3 here is CASSFFGDPMIRTQYF. CDR3 nucleotide sequence: TGTGCCAGCAGCTTCTTCGGGGACCCGATGATACGTACGCAGTATTTT. Full variable domain (rest looked up from reference TRBV7-9 and TRBJ2-3): DTGVSQNPRHKITKRGQNVTFRCDPISEHNRLYWYRQTLGQGPEFLTYFQNEAQLEKSRLLSDRFSAERPKGSFSTLEIQRTEQGDSAMYLCASSFFGDPMIRTQYFGPGTRLTVL.

This clonotype showed up many times. The chain is built from TRBV28 and TRBJ1-5; D is unresolved. V dropped 4 bases and J dropped 13 bases, with 23 bases sitting between them. CDR3 length equals 15 residues. From germline, CDR1 is MDHEN and CDR2 SYDVKM. CDR3 sequence reads: CASSSRRYPQRKQHF. The CDR3 DNA is TGTGCCAGCAGTTCTCGGCGGTACCCTCAACGAAAACAGCATTTT.

This clonotype was seen ten or more times. This chain uses TRBV12-3 or TRBV12-4 with TRBJ2-1; D unresolved. The germline V and J ends were trimmed by 0 bases and 15 bases, with 18 bases remaining between them. The CDR3 contains 14 residues. In DNA, the CDR3 is TGTGCCAGCAGTTTAGCACTCGGTGGTAATAGTAGGTTCTTC. It encodes CASSLALGGNSRFF.

This clonotype has at least ten counts. The chain joins TRBV9 to TRBJ2-1; D is perhaps TRBD1 (5 bases). The CDR3 is made up of 13 amino acids. Germline V gene data show CDR1 as SGDLS and CDR2 as YYNGEE. V was pared by 0 bases and J by 7 bases, with 8 bases between. The CDR3 nucleotides are TGTGCCAGCAGCGTAGTGTGGACAAATGAGCAGTTCTTC. This translates into CASSVVWTNEQFF.

This clonotype was detected ten times or more. The chain's CDR3 is CASTKGPTEAFF. DNA for the CDR3: TGTGCCAGCACCAAAGGTCCTACTGAAGCTTTCTTT. The chain carries TRBV12-3 or TRBV12-4 and TRBJ1-1; D unclear. The V and J ends lost 7 bases and 5 bases respectively, with 11 bases between them. The CDR3 length is 12 residues.

This clonotype was seen a few times. J is TRBJ2-1 and V is TRBV19; either TRBD1 or TRBD2 may fit D (6 bases each). The CDR3 runs 12 residues. Germline V CDR1 and CDR2: LNHDA, SQIVND (reference sequence). Trimming shortened V by 2 bases and J by 10 bases, and 9 bases separated the two germline ends. CDR3: CASSILGGEQFF. Here the CDR3 DNA reads TGTGCCAGTAGTATATTGGGGGGCGAGCAGTTCTTC.

This clonotype was picked up many times. The chain employs TRBV5-1 and TRBJ2-2; D possibly corresponds to TRBD2 (5 bases). The CDR3 sequence is 16 residues long. Germline lookup yields CDR1 SGHRS and CDR2 YFSETQ. V lost 1 base and J lost 0, with 10 bases in between. The CDR3 nucleotides are TGCGCCAGCAGCTTGAACCCGGGGTCGAACACCGGGGAGCTGTTTTTT. Translation gives CASSLNPGSNTGELFF.

The CDR3 loop is CASSDALAGGRNEQFF. In nucleotides, the CDR3 is TGTGCCAGCAGTGACGCCCTTGCGGGGGGGAGAAATGAGCAGTTCTTC. The rearrangement links TRBV14 to TRBJ2-1, with 9 bases aligning to TRBD2. V was pared by 6 bases and J by 7 bases, with 13 bases of the junction left unmatched. There are 16 residues in the CDR3. Germline values: CDR1 SGHDN, CDR2 FVKESK.

This clonotype showed up many times. The chain combines TRBV20-1 with TRBJ2-2; no clear D. CDR3 length equals 10 residues. V was clipped by 6 bases and J by 5 bases, with 4 bases between them. In germline, CDR1 is DFQATT, CDR2 SNEGSKA (reference sequence). The CDR3 DNA is TGCAGTGCCCAAACCGGGGAGCTGTTTTTT. Amino acids: CSAQTGELFF.

This clonotype was recorded a few times. CDR3 protein: CASSEEPVSAYEQYV. CDR3 DNA sequence: TGTGCCAGCAGTGAAGAACCAGTATCCGCCTACGAGCAGTACGTC. The chain uses TRBV6-1 and TRBJ2-7; the D is unclear. Germline CDR1 is MNHNS and CDR2 is SASEGT. This CDR3 is 15 amino acids long. V was shortened by 1 base and J by 2 bases, with 12 bases between the two germline ends.

This clonotype turned up a few times. The gene calls are TRBV12-3 or TRBV12-4 and TRBJ2-3, with 10 bases that match TRBD2. The trim removed 9 bases at V and 1 base at J, leaving 4 bases unmatched. The CDR3 is made up of 14 amino acids. CDR3 loop: CASGTSVRTDTQYF. The CDR3, as DNA: TGTGCCAGTGGGACTAGCGTTCGCACAGATACGCAGTATTTT.